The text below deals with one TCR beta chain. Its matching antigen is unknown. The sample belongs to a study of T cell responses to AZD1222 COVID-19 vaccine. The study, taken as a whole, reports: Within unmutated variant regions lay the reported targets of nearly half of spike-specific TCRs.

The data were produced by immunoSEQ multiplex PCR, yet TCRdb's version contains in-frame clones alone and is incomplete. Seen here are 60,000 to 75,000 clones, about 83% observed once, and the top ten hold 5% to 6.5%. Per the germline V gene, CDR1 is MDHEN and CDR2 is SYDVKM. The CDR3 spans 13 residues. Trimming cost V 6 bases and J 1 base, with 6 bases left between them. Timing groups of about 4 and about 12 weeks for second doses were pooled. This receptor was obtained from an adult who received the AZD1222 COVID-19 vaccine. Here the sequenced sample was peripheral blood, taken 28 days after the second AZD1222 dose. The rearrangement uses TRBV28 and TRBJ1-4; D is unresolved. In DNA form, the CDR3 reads TGTGCCAGCAGGGATCGAACTAATGAAAAACTGTTTTTT. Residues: CASRDRTNEKLFF. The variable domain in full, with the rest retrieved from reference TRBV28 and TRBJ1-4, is DVKVTQSSRYLVKRTGEKVFLECVQDMDHENMFWYRQDPGLGLRLIYFSYDVKMKEKGDIPEGYSVSREKKERFSLILESASTNQTSMYLCASRDRTNEKLFFGSGTQLSVL.